The clone carrying this T cell receptor beta chain occurred many times. For TCR beta, libraries came from iRepertoire HTBI primers and Arm-PCR of CDR3 regions. TCRdb called the multiplex PCR reads again in MiXCR, with one record for every CDR3 protein. Among roughly 400,000 distinct CDR3 sequences listed, roughly a fifth were seen once. Time point given: persistent/refractory GD, antithyroid drugs over 5 years with positive TRAb. The TCR library was prepared using RNA isolated from PBMCs. This sample was included in a study of regulatory T cells in long-lasting Graves disease. CDR3 size: 14 residues. Germline V lookup: CDR1 SGHKS, CDR2 YYEKEE (reference sequence). V shed 2 bases and J shed 0 bases, with 6 bases lying between them.

The source material was peripheral blood mononuclear cells (PBMCs), sampled when the disease was refractory, from a patient treated with antithyroid drugs. This TCR derives from a female donor with Graves disease. The gene calls are TRBV5-5 and TRBJ1-3; D unresolved. The CDR3 DNA reads as TGTGCCAGCAGCTTAAGCAGCTCTGGAAACACCATATATTTT. Its translation: CASSLSSSGNTIYF.